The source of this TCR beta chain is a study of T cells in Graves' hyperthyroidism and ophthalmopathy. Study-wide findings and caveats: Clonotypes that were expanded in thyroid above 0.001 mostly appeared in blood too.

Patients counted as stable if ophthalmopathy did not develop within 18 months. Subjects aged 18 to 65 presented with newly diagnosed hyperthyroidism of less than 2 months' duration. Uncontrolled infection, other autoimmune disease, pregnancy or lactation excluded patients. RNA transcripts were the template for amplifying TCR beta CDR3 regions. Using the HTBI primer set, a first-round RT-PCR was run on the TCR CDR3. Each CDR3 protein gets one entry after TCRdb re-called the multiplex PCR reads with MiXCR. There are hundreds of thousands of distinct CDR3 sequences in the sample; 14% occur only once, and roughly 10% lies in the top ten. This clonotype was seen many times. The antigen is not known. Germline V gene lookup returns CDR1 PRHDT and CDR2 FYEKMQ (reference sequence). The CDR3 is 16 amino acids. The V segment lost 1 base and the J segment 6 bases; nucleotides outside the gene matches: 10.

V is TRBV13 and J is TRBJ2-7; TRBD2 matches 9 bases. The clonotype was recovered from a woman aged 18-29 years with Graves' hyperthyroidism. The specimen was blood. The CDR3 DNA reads TGTGCCAGCAGCTTAGCTGCGGGAGGGCCCTTTCGCGAGCAGTACTTC. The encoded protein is CASSLAAGGPFREQYF. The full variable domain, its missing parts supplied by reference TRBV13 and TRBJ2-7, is AAGVIQSPRHLIKEKRETATLKCYPIPRHDTVYWYQQGPGQDPQFLISFYEKMQSDKGSIPDRFSAQQFSDYHSELNMSSLELGDSALYFCASSLAAGGPFREQYFGPGTRLTVT.